Below, 2 T cell receptor beta chains from the same sample are listed, as sequenced in a study of siplizumab effects on memory and regulatory T cells. The method was immunoSEQ multiplex PCR; TCRdb's version includes in-frame clones alone and lacks a portion of them. The profile shows over 100,000 clones, over 85% of them singletons. Sequenced input: non-Treg CD4+ T cells sorted from blood. The source of these receptors is a human donor in good health.

The chain carries TRBV2 and TRBJ2-5; 8 positions agree with TRBD1. CDR3 length: 14 residues. V shed 4 bases, J shed 5 bases, and the junction held 6 bases outside the gene matches. Germline values: CDR1 SNHLY, CDR2 FYNNEI. The chain's CDR3 is CASSVQGARETQYF. As DNA, the CDR3 is TGTGCCAGCAGTGTCCAGGGGGCGCGTGAGACCCAGTACTTC.

The chain is built from TRBV7-2 and TRBJ2-5, with 14 bases identical to TRBD2. Germline assignment: CDR1 SGHTA and CDR2 FQGNSA. The CDR3 loop spans 15 amino acids. The V segment lost 5 bases and the J segment 6 bases; nucleotides outside the gene matches: 5. The CDR3 region is CASSPTSGGAKTQYF. The CDR3, as DNA: TGTGCCAGCAGCCCGACTAGCGGGGGGGCCAAGACCCAGTACTTC.